These 13 T cell receptor beta chains originate from one sample sequenced in a study of blood T cell repertoires in COVID-19 (dated by TCRdb to 2019 to 2021). Libraries came from the immunoSEQ multiplex PCR assay. TCRdb provides this immuneACCESS table in a form limited to in-frame rearrangements. Some clones are lacking; in checked studies, under half of them reflect an unresolved V gene, and why the rest are absent is not known. In this sample the table shows around 140,000 clones, about 81% of which occur a single time. The leading ten clones occupy 2.4% of the sample. The specimen was PBMCs or T cells enriched from blood (not recorded which). The receptors originated from a man between 40 and 49 years old with acute COVID-19.

This rearrangement joins TRBV20-1 to TRBJ2-3, with TRBD2 identical over 8 bases. The J segment lost 0 bases and the V segment lost 3 bases, leaving 8 bases of the junction unmatched. Germline V gene sequence: CDR1 DFQATT, CDR2 SNEGSKA (reference sequence). This CDR3 contains 16 residues. This CDR3 is CSASLAGRKSTDTQYF. Written as DNA, the CDR3 is TGCAGTGCTAGTCTAGCGGGTCGTAAAAGCACAGATACGCAGTATTTT.

J is TRBJ1-5 and V is TRBV15, with a tentative D call TRBD1 (6 bases). Trimming stripped 2 bases from V and 3 bases from J, with 14 bases between. The CDR3 spans 16 residues. Germline V lookup: CDR1 LNHNV, CDR2 YYDKDF (reference sequence). CDR3 sequence reads: CATSRSGWDINQPQHF. CDR3 in DNA: TGTGCCACCAGCAGATCGGGTTGGGACATCAATCAGCCCCAGCATTTT.

The gene calls are TRBV2 and TRBJ1-2; 8 bases map to TRBD1. J gave up 7 bases and V 7 bases, and 11 bases lay outside the gene matches. The CDR3 is 14 amino acids. The germline gives CDR1 SNHLY, CDR2 FYNNEI. The DNA of the CDR3 is TGTGCCAGCAATACAGGGGGTGGTACAGCTGGCTACACCTTC. It codes for CASNTGGGTAGYTF.

The chain employs TRBV12-3 or TRBV12-4 and TRBJ1-5; tentative D call: TRBD1 (5 bases). The germline V and J ends were trimmed by 4 bases and 5 bases, with 9 bases remaining between them. This CDR3 is built from 13 residues. CDR3 sequence reads: CASSWGGDQPQHF. DNA of the CDR3: TGTGCCAGCAGTTGGGGCGGGGATCAGCCCCAGCATTTT.

The chain employs TRBV6-5 and TRBJ2-5; 12 nucleotides line up with TRBD2. Looked up from germline, CDR1 is MNHEY and CDR2 is SVGAGI. The ends lost 4 bases at V and 5 bases at J; junction bases unmatched: 2. This CDR3 is 14 amino acids long. The CDR3 DNA sequence: TGTGCCAGCAGTTTAGGACTAGCGGGGGAGACCCAGTACTTC. Its protein is CASSLGLAGETQYF.

V and J are TRBV2 and TRBJ2-1; 14 nucleotides agree with TRBD2. V dropped 4 bases and J dropped 10; count of bases not matched to a gene: 6. Germline CDR1 is SNHLY and CDR2 is FYNNEI. The CDR3 length is 15 residues. For the CDR3, the DNA is TGTGCCAGCAGTGCGACTAGCGGGGGGGGAAGGGAGCAGTTCTTC. Amino acid sequence: CASSATSGGGREQFF.

The rearrangement joins TRBV15 to TRBJ1-6, with D unresolved. The germline gives CDR1 LNHNV, CDR2 YYDKDF (reference sequence). The V end was cut by 0 bases, the J end by 9 bases, with 12 bases between. This CDR3 contains 15 residues. DNA of the CDR3: TGTGCCACCAGCAGAGAAGTTACCTACGCTTCACCCCTCCACTTT. Encoded protein: CATSREVTYASPLHF.

This clone is a singleton in its sample. This sequence joins TRBV11-3 and TRBJ2-2; D is possibly TRBD1 (6 bases). The CDR3 totals 13 residues. Germline V CDR1 and CDR2: SGHNT, YENEEA. The ends were cut back, 0 bases at V and 9 bases at J, with 8 bases in the middle. CDR3 amino acids: CASSLEGARELFF. The DNA for the CDR3 is TGTGCCAGCAGCTTAGAGGGGGCCCGGGAGCTGTTTTTT.

This chain connects TRBV9 to TRBJ2-3; weak D call: TRBD2 (6 bases). The germline gives CDR1 SGDLS, CDR2 YYNGEE. This CDR3 is 18 amino acids long. Trimming pared 1 base from V and 5 bases from J, leaving 23 bases between. CDR3 sequence (DNA): TGTGCCAGCAGCGTAAGGAGGTGGGCAGCGGGCGGGGAAGATACGCAGTATTTT. This translates into CASSVRRWAAGGEDTQYF.

V usage is TRBV3-1 (or the pseudogene TRBV3-2) and J usage is TRBJ2-3; unclear D gene. From germline, CDR1 is LGHDT and CDR2 YNNKEL (reference sequence). Trimming removed 1 base at V and 3 bases at J, with 2 bases between. CDR3 size: 12 residues. This CDR3 reads CASSQVTDTQYF. In DNA, the CDR3 is TGTGCCAGCAGCCAAGTAACAGATACGCAGTATTTT.

V is TRBV25-1 and J is TRBJ2-7, with 10 bases that match TRBD2. The length of the CDR3 is 15 residues. After removal of 4 bases from V and 0 bases from J, the junction contained 3 bases not matched to a gene. Per germline, CDR1 MGHDK and CDR2 SYGVNS. CDR3 residues: CASSGAGGLSYEQYF. CDR3 in DNA: TGTGCCAGCAGTGGAGCGGGAGGGCTCTCCTACGAGCAGTACTTC.

The CDR3 coding sequence is TGTGCCAGCACCCGCGAGAGGGAAACGACGCAGTATTTT. Residues: CASTRERETTQYF. The J gene is TRBJ2-3, the V gene TRBV6-5, with a tentative D call TRBD2 (5 bases). Trimming shortened V by 7 bases and J by 9 bases, and 17 bases separated the two germline ends. In germline, CDR1 is MNHEY, CDR2 SVGAGI. The CDR3 contains 13 residues.

The chain employs TRBV7-2 and TRBJ2-3, with 8 bases aligning to TRBD2. CDR1 and CDR2 (germline): SGHTA, FQGNSA. CDR3 length: 16 residues. Trimming at V came to 4 bases and at J to 8 bases, leaving 14 bases not matched to a gene. CDR3 amino acids: CASSSVGGISGGTQYF. CDR3 DNA sequence: TGTGCCAGCAGCTCAGTTGGCGGAATCAGCGGGGGTACGCAGTATTTT. The whole variable domain, filled in from reference TRBV7-2 and TRBJ2-3, reads GAGVSQSPSNKVTEKGKDVELRCDPISGHTALYWYRQSLGQGLEFLIYFQGNSAPDKSGLPSDRFSAERTGGSVSTLTIQRTQQEDSAVYLCASSSVGGISGGTQYFGPGTRLTVL.